What follows are 15 T cell receptor beta chains derived from one specimen sequenced in a study of blood T cells in healthy people across ages. Next came a second PCR, run for about 7 to 12 cycles, which used a sample-barcoded 5' primer along with a J-beta primer mix. TCRdb reanalysed the 5' RACE reads using MiXCR and keeps one entry per CDR3 protein. The sample shows about 1,400,000 distinct CDR3 sequences, 42% of them seen only once. Sequencing used blood. These receptors all stem from a woman aged 18-35 years in good health.

This chain joins TRBV12-3 or TRBV12-4 and TRBJ1-2; tentative D call: TRBD1 (5 bases). The length of the CDR3 is 13 residues. V lost 8 bases to trimming and J lost 5 bases, with 15 bases between them. Written as DNA, the CDR3 is TGTGCCAGCTGCCAGGCAGGGCCTTATGGCTACACCTTC. Amino acid sequence: CASCQAGPYGYTF.

The V call is TRBV6-1, the J call TRBJ2-7; TRBD1 matches 8 bases. This CDR3 contains 10 residues. V dropped 8 bases and J dropped 12; count of bases not matched to a gene: 6. Germline V lookup: CDR1 MNHNS, CDR2 SASEGT. The CDR3 DNA is TGTGCCAGCGGACAGGGCAGGGGGTACTTC. Encoded protein: CASGQGRGYF.

This chain joins TRBV6-5 and TRBJ1-1; 7 positions match TRBD1. CDR3 length: 14 residues. Germline V gene lookup returns CDR1 MNHEY and CDR2 SVGAGI. Trimming at V came to 0 bases and at J to 6 bases, leaving 4 bases not matched to a gene. The CDR3 region has the DNA TGTGCCAGCAGTTACTCAGGGGGCAAATCTGAAGCTTTCTTT. This translates into CASSYSGGKSEAFF.

There are a few counts of this clonotype. Written as DNA, the CDR3 is TGTGCCACCAGCAGGCTAGCGGGGTCAGATACGCAGTATTTT. This codes for CATSRLAGSDTQYF. This rearrangement joins TRBV15 to TRBJ2-3, with 9 bases identical to TRBD2. CDR3 length: 14 residues. The V gene's germline CDR1 is LNHNV and CDR2 YYDKDF (reference sequence). V was clipped by 3 bases and J by 4 bases; unmatched bases: 2. Full variable domain (outside the CDR3, taken from reference TRBV15 and TRBJ2-3): DAMVIQNPRYQVTQFGKPVTLSCSQTLNHNVMYWYQQKSSQAPKLLFHYYDKDFNNEADTPDNFQSRRPNTSFCFLDIRSPGLGDTAMYLCATSRLAGSDTQYFGPGTRLTVL.

The table lists this clonotype with a few counts. This chain connects TRBV20-1 to TRBJ2-7; possible D gene TRBD2, 6 bases. TRBJ2-5 matches the DNA end more closely, so the J call is doubtful. CDR3 size: 14 residues. CDR1 is DFQATT, CDR2 SNEGSKA, per germline (reference sequence). DNA of the CDR3: TGCAGTGCTAGTGACGGGGGAACGCGGGAGACCCAGTACTTC. It specifies CSASDGGTRETQYF.

This chain joins TRBV5-6 and TRBJ2-3; 7 bases are a match to TRBD2. Germline loops: CDR1 SGHDT, CDR2 YYEEEE. The CDR3 has 15 amino acids. V lost 2 bases to trimming and J lost 4 bases; unmatched junction nucleotides: 7. CDR3 amino acids: CASSFSAGVADTQYF. As DNA, the CDR3 is TGTGCCAGCAGCTTTTCGGCGGGAGTAGCAGATACGCAGTATTTT.

The V gene is TRBV21-1, the J gene TRBJ2-5; the table assigns TRBD1, which was not confirmed against the DNA. TRBV21-1 is termed a pseudogene. The CDR3 covers 16 residues. The CDR3 DNA reads TGTGCCAGCTGGAGGTCTTCCGGGACAGGGGGCGATGAGCAGTACTTC. This codes for CASWRSSGTGGDEQYF.

The table lists this clonotype with a few counts. The chain uses TRBV25-1 and TRBJ1-1; 7 positions match TRBD1. Germline loops: CDR1 MGHDK, CDR2 SYGVNS. This CDR3 region has 13 residues. V dropped 4 bases and J dropped 6; count of bases not matched to a gene: 5. CDR3 amino acids: CASSVRGVSEAFF. The CDR3 DNA is TGTGCCAGCAGTGTCAGGGGGGTTTCTGAAGCTTTCTTT.

The sample holds a few counts of this clonotype. The chain recombines TRBV20-1 with TRBJ2-1, with 7 bases fitting TRBD2. This CDR3 spans 15 amino acids. Germline values: CDR1 DFQATT, CDR2 SNEGSKA (reference sequence). Trimming took 5 bases from V and 1 from J; bases not matched to a gene: 8. The CDR3 sequence is CSASRAGDSYNEQFF. The CDR3 DNA follows: TGCAGTGCTTCTCGGGCGGGGGATTCCTACAATGAGCAGTTCTTC.

The genes are TRBV20-1 and TRBJ2-7; D possibly corresponds to TRBD2 (6 bases). Germline V lookup: CDR1 DFQATT, CDR2 SNEGSKA (reference sequence). The CDR3 totals 14 residues. Trimming stripped 5 bases from V and 4 bases from J, with 18 bases between. The DNA of the CDR3 is TGCAGTGCTGCCGCCGGGGGAGGTGTTTACGAGCAGTACTTC. Its protein is CSAAAGGGVYEQYF.

The CDR3 DNA follows: TGTGCCAGCAGTTTCGGTTTAGGAACCCCCTATGGCTACACCTTC. It is translated as CASSFGLGTPYGYTF. The J gene is TRBJ1-2, the V gene TRBV12-3 or TRBV12-4; D ambiguous. The germline V and J ends were trimmed by 3 bases and 4 bases, with 15 bases remaining between them. The CDR3 is 15 residues long.

A word on this clonotype: A much larger clone is a single base away; this may be a read error. This chain uses TRBV10-3 with TRBJ2-7, with 9 nucleotides matching TRBD2. Trimming removed 3 bases from V and 7 bases from J; junction bases left unmatched: 10. CDR3 length equals 15 residues. CDR1 is ENHRY and CDR2 is SYGVKD in the germline V gene. The CDR3 region is CAISDDSGSSNEQYF. CDR3 DNA: TGTGCCATCAGTGATGATAGCGGGAGTTCTAATGAGCAGTACTTC.

CDR3 residues: CASSSGGYGMGTEAFF. Here the CDR3 DNA reads TGCGCCAGCAGCTCAGGGGGATACGGGATGGGCACTGAAGCTTTCTTT. This chain links TRBV5-1 with TRBJ1-1; TRBD1 aligns across 7 bases. CDR1 and CDR2 (germline): SGHRS, YFSETQ. V shed 3 bases and J 4 bases; nucleotides not matched to a gene: 12. The CDR3 has 16 residues.

Only a few counts were recorded for this clonotype. This sequence joins TRBV4-2 and TRBJ2-3; unclear D gene. The V end was cut by 2 bases, the J end by 0 bases, with 21 bases between. The CDR3 runs 19 residues. From germline, CDR1 is LGHNA and CDR2 YNFKEQ. Here the CDR3 DNA reads TGTGCCAGCAGCCAACAAATTTACGTGGCTGTCACTAGCACAGATACGCAGTATTTT. Protein product: CASSQQIYVAVTSTDTQYF.

The table lists this clonotype with a few counts. The chain has TRBV10-2 and TRBJ1-4; tentative D call: TRBD1 (5 bases). The CDR3 is made up of 14 amino acids. The V and J ends lost 7 bases and 2 bases respectively, with 11 bases between them. Germline CDR1 reads WSHSY; CDR2 reads SAAADI. Here the CDR3 reads CASMQGLTNEKLFF. For the CDR3, the DNA is TGCGCCAGCATGCAGGGTTTGACTAATGAAAAACTGTTTTTT.